The rows below give T cell receptor beta chains drawn from one sample of a study of cytomegalovirus exposure and HLA in healthy donors. Produced via immunoSEQ multiplex PCR; TCRdb's table is partial and in-frame only. The sample includes over 70,000 clones, about 72% of them seen just once. The source material was PBMCs. The receptors stem from a man aged 25-45 years in good health and CMV-seronegative. Both conserved end residues are part of each CDR3. Fields, in order: clone size, D gene, J gene, V gene, CDR3 protein, CDR3 DNA. A D gene is named only where the DNA matches it firmly. Where a row states a size, it is once, few, many or the class of an expanded clone; other rows omit it.

NA,TRBD1,TRBJ2-3,TRBV30,CAWAPGQGSTGPTTDTQYF,TGTGCCTGGGCACCGGGACAGGGGAGTACGGGACCTACCACAGATACGCAGTATTTT
NA,TRBD2,TRBJ2-1,TRBV6-4,CASSEGASGGEQFF,TGTGCCAGCAGTGAGGGTGCCTCGGGAGGAGAGCAGTTCTTC
NA,NA,TRBJ1-2,TRBV2,CASSVGQTYGYTF,TGTGCCAGCAGCGTAGGACAGACCTATGGCTACACCTTC
NA,TRBD2,TRBJ2-2,TRBV27,CASSRGLAGFGTGELFF,TGTGCCAGCAGTCGAGGACTAGCGGGATTCGGGACCGGGGAGCTGTTTTTT
NA,NA,TRBJ2-2,TRBV5-1,CASSRSRDTGELFF,TGCGCCAGCAGCCGCAGCAGGGACACCGGTGAGCTGTTTTTT
few,TRBD2,TRBJ2-5,TRBV30,CALAGGTQETQYF,TGTGCCCTAGCGGGGGGAACCCAAGAGACCCAGTACTTC
few,NA,TRBJ2-7,TRBV6-5,CASRIGSEQYF,TGTGCCAGCAGGATCGGTAGCGAGCAGTACTTC
NA,TRBD2,TRBJ2-1,TRBV5-1,CASSPRTSGSSSYNEQFF,TGCGCCAGCAGCCCCCGGACTAGCGGGAGTAGTTCCTACAATGAGCAGTTCTTC
NA,TRBD2,TRBJ2-2,TRBV19,CASTGTSGTVNTGELFF,TGTGCCAGTACCGGGACTAGCGGGACTGTCAACACCGGGGAGCTGTTTTTT
few,NA,TRBJ1-5,TRBV27,CASSPRTVSNQPQHF,TGTGCCAGCAGTCCTCGGACTGTTAGCAATCAGCCCCAGCATTTT
NA,TRBD1,TRBJ1-1,TRBV5-1,CASSLGDSPNTEAFF,TGCGCCAGCAGCTTGGGGGACAGCCCGAACACTGAAGCTTTCTTT
NA,NA,TRBJ2-3,TRBV30,CAWTERGGTDTQYF,TGTGCCTGGACCGAACGGGGAGGCACAGATACGCAGTATTTT
NA,TRBD1,TRBJ2-2,TRBV19,CASLQPGQGTKNTGELFF,TGTGCCAGCCTCCAACCGGGACAGGGGACGAAGAACACCGGGGAGCTGTTTTTT
NA,NA,TRBJ1-3,TRBV19,CASSIHRAADTIYF,TGTGCCAGTAGTATACACAGGGCGGCGGACACCATATATTTT
few,NA,TRBJ1-1,TRBV14,CASSQVGTVGAFF,TGTGCCAGCAGCCAAGTCGGTACAGTCGGAGCTTTCTTT
few,TRBD2,TRBJ2-3,TRBV4-3,CASSQELAGRTDTQYF,TGCGCCAGCAGCCAAGAACTAGCGGGTCGCACAGATACGCAGTATTTT
NA,TRBD2,TRBJ2-1,TRBV7-9,CASSLDWTGGRRNEQFF,TGTGCCAGCAGCTTAGACTGGACTGGCGGGAGAAGGAATGAGCAGTTCTTC
NA,TRBD1,TRBJ1-5,TRBV5-1,CASSPGTGGSVSNQPQHF,TGCGCCAGCAGCCCGGGGACAGGGGGTAGTGTGAGCAATCAGCCCCAGCATTTT
few,NA,TRBJ2-2,TRBV6-4,CASSDATSTGELFF,TGTGCCAGCAGTGACGCGACTAGCACCGGGGAGCTGTTTTTT
NA,NA,TRBJ1-4,TRBV5-1,CASSLEESQAGEKLFF,TGCGCCAGCAGCTTGGAGGAGTCGCAAGCCGGCGAAAAACTGTTTTTT
NA,TRBD2,TRBJ2-1,TRBV19,CASSPRTSGVYNEQFF,TGTGCCAGTAGTCCAAGGACTAGCGGGGTTTACAATGAGCAGTTCTTC
NA,TRBD1,TRBJ1-6,TRBV6-5,CASRSGTGSSPLHF,TGTGCCAGCAGGTCCGGGACAGGGAGCTCACCCCTCCACTTT
NA,TRBD1,TRBJ1-5,TRBV19,CASSRIRDRGSNQPQHF,TGTGCCAGTAGTAGAATCCGGGACAGGGGTAGCAATCAGCCCCAGCATTTT
NA,NA,TRBJ1-2,TRBV14,CASSQWRPRGYTF,TGTGCCAGCAGCCAATGGCGCCCCAGGGGCTACACCTTC
NA,NA,TRBJ1-1,TRBV5-4,CASSLSRTEAFF,TGTGCCAGCAGCTTATCTCGCACTGAAGCTTTCTTC
NA,NA,TRBJ1-5,TRBV6-1,CASSEYSNQPQHF,TGTGCCAGCAGTGAATATAGCAATCAGCCCCAGCATTTT
few,NA,TRBJ2-1,TRBV10-3,CAISATPDEQFF,TGTGCCATCAGTGCGACTCCCGATGAGCAGTTCTTC
NA,TRBD1,TRBJ1-1,TRBV5-1,CASSSSYSGTGPVEAFF,TGCGCCAGCAGCTCATCCTATTCCGGGACAGGTCCTGTTGAAGCTTTCTTT
NA,TRBD2,TRBJ2-1,TRBV27,CASSRGGSYNEQFF,TGTGCCAGCAGTCGGGGGGGCTCCTACAATGAGCAGTTCTTC
few,NA,TRBJ2-1,TRBV9,CASSVRDNEQFF,TGTGCCAGCAGCGTCCGGGACAATGAGCAGTTCTTC
NA,NA,TRBJ1-4,TRBV6-1,CASRPITGRELFF,TGTGCCAGCAGACCAATCACAGGGCGGGAACTGTTTTTT
NA,NA,TRBJ1-2,TRBV7-9,CASSATRGTLKLYGYTF,TGTGCCAGCAGCGCCACCCGGGGAACCCTTAAACTCTATGGCTACACCTTC
NA,NA,TRBJ1-2,TRBV7-2,CASTQGDGEDGYTF,TGTGCCAGCACCCAGGGCGATGGGGAGGATGGCTACACCTTC
NA,NA,TRBJ2-5,TRBV4-1,CASSHQHSGWETQYF,TGCGCCAGCAGCCACCAACATTCAGGGTGGGAGACCCAGTACTTC
NA,TRBD1,TRBJ1-5,TRBV6-1,CASGGYLQGNQPQHF,TGTGCCAGCGGAGGGTATTTACAGGGGAATCAGCCCCAGCATTTT
NA,NA,TRBJ1-2,TRBV4-1,CASSQDLGVNYGYTF,TGCGCCAGCAGCCAAGATCTCGGAGTCAACTATGGCTACACCTTC
NA,TRBD1,TRBJ1-5,TRBV28,CASSLGQKNQPQHF,TGTGCCAGCAGTTTGGGACAGAAAAATCAGCCCCAGCATTTT
few,TRBD1,TRBJ2-2,TRBV10-1,CATLTGDTGELFF,TGCGCCACCCTGACAGGGGACACCGGGGAGCTGTTTTTT
NA,NA,TRBJ1-6,TRBV4-1,CASSQERVRWDSPLHF,TGCGCCAGCAGCCAAGAACGGGTACGGTGGGATTCACCCCTCCACTTT
NA,NA,TRBJ1-6,TRBV7-9,CASSSSVGGYNSPLHF,TGTGCCAGCAGCTCCTCGGTCGGGGGCTATAATTCACCCCTCCACTTT